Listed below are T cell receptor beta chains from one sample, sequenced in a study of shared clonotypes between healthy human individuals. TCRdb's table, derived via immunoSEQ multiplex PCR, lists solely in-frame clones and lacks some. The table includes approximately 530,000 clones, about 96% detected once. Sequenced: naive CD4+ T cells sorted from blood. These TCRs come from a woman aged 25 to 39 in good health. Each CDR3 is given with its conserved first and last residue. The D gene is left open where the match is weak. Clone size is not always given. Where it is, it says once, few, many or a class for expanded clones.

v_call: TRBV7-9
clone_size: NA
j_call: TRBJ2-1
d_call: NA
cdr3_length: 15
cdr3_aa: CASSPRGAEYNEQFF
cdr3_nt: TGTGCCAGCAGCCCGCGCGGAGCGGAGTACAATGAGCAGTTCTTC

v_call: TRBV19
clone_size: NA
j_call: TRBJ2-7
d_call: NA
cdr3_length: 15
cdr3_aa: CASSMTGDVKFEQYF
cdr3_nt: TGTGCCAGTAGTATGACGGGAGACGTAAAATTCGAGCAGTACTTC

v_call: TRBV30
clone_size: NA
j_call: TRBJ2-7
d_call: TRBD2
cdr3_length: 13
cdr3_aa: CAWRSLAVPEQYF
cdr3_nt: TGTGCCTGGAGAAGCCTAGCGGTCCCCGAGCAGTACTTC

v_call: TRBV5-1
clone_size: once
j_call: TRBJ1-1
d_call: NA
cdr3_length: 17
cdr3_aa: CASSSGWGRELNTEAFF
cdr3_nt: TGCGCCAGCAGCTCGGGTTGGGGGAGGGAGCTAAACACTGAAGCTTTCTTT

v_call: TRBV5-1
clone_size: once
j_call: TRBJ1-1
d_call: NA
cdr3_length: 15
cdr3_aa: CASSLDQGTRTEAFF
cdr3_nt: TGCGCCAGCAGCTTGGACCAGGGTACGAGGACTGAAGCTTTCTTT

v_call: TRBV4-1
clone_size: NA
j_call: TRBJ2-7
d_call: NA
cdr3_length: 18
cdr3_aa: CASSQEQLAGGRIYEQYF
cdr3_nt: TGCGCCAGCAGCCAAGAGCAACTAGCTGGGGGTAGGATCTACGAGCAGTACTTC

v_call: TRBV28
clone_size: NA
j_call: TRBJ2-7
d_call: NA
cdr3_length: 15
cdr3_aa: CASSFDWTASYEQYF
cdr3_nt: TGTGCCAGCAGTTTCGATTGGACAGCCTCCTACGAGCAGTACTTC

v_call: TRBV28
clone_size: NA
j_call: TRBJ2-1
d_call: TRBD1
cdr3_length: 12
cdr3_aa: CASSMTGDEQFF
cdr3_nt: TGTGCCAGCAGTATGACAGGGGACGAGCAGTTCTTC

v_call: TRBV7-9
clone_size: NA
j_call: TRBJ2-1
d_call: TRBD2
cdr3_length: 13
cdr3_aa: CASSAGGPYEQFF
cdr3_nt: TGTGCCAGCTCGGCGGGAGGGCCCTATGAGCAGTTCTTC

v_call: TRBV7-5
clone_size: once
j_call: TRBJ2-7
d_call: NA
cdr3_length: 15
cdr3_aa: CVRRPGGLAVCRQYF
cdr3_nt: TGTGTCAGAAGACCTGGAGGACTAGCAGTTTGTCGGCAGTACTTC

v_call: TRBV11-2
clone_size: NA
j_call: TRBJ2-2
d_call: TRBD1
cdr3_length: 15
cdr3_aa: CASSLGTGFSGELFF
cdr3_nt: TGTGCCAGCAGCTTGGGGACAGGGTTCTCCGGGGAGCTGTTTTTT

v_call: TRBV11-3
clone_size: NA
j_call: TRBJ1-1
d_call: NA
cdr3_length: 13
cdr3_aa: CASSLRGRTEAFF
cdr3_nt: TGTGCCAGCAGCTTAAGGGGAAGGACTGAAGCTTTCTTT

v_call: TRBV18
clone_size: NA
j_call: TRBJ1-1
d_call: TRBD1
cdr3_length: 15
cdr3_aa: CASSPGGQANTEAFF
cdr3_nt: TGTGCCAGCTCACCGGGGGGACAGGCGAACACTGAAGCTTTCTTT

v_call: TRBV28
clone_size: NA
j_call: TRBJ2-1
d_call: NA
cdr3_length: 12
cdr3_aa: CASSSGEYEQFF
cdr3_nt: TGTGCCAGCAGTTCCGGGGAATACGAGCAGTTCTTC